This TCR beta chain was recovered during a study of cytotoxic CD8 clonotypes in ibrutinib-treated CLL. Study observations and caveats: Public clonotypes occurred uncommonly; on treatment, they contracted or remained stable.

Investigators sought sequencing depths of between 1 in 200,000 and 1 in 1 million T cells. The protocol was immunoSEQ multiplex PCR, while the TCRdb copy is restricted to in-frame clones and leaves out a portion. The sample shows under 200,000 clones, roughly four fifths of them seen only once. As for this clone: As yet, its antigen is unknown.

Trimming left V 0 bases short and J 6 bases short, with 8 bases between. Germline V gene lookup returns CDR1 SGHDN and CDR2 FVKESK. The CDR3 totals 14 residues. The source was PBMCs, collected after 12 months of ibrutinib treatment. The sequence was collected from a human donor with chronic lymphocytic leukemia. The J gene is TRBJ2-2, the V gene TRBV14; unclear D gene. The CDR3: CASSQDYSSGELFF. CDR3 in DNA: TGTGCCAGCAGCCAAGATTACAGCTCCGGGGAGCTGTTTTTT.